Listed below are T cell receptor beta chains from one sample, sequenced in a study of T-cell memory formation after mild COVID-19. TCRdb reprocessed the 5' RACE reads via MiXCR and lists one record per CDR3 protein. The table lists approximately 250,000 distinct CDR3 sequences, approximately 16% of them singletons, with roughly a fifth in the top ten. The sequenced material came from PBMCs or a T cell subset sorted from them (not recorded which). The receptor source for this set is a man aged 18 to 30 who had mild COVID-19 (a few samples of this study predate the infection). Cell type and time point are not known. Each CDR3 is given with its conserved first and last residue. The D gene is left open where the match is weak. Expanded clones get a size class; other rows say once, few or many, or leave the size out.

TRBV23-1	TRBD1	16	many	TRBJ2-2	TGCGCCAGCAGTCAATCGGGGACAGGGACCACCGGGGAGCTGTTTTTT	CASSQSGTGTTGELFF
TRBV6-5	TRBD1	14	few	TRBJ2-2	TGTGCCAGCACCCTCAACAGGGGCACCGGGGAGCTGTTTTTT	CASTLNRGTGELFF
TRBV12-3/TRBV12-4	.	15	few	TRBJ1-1	TGTGCCAGCAGTTTTTTAACTCTGGTGCGGGGTGAAGCTTTCTTT	CASSFLTLVRGEAFF
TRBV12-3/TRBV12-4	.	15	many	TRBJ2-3	TGTGCCAGCAGTTTAAGTCCCGTGAGCACAGATACGCAGTATTTT	CASSLSPVSTDTQYF
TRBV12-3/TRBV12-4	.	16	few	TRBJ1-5	TGTGCCAGCAGTTCAAGAGTGGCCCCGGGGAATCAGCCCCAGCATTTT	CASSSRVAPGNQPQHF
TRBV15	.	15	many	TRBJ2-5	TGTGCCACCAGCTATCGACCCGGGGTGAGAGAGACCCAGTACTTC	CATSYRPGVRETQYF
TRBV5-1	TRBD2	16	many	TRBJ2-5	TGCGCCAGCAGCCCGTCTGGTGAGGTAGCGGGGGAGACCCAGTACTTC	CASSPSGEVAGETQYF
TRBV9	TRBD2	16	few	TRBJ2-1	TGTGCCAGCAGCGTAGCGGGTAGCGGGGCATACAATGAGCAGTTCTTC	CASSVAGSGAYNEQFF
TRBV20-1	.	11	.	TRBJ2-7	TGCAGTGCTAGCGGGGCCTACGAGCAGTACTTC	CSASGAYEQYF
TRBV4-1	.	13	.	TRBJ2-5	TGCGCCAGCAGCCAGGAGAACCAAGAGACCCAGTACTTC	CASSQENQETQYF
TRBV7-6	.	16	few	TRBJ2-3	TGTGCCAGCAGCTTAGGGGGGTCGGGCGGCTCAGATACGCAGTATTTT	CASSLGGSGGSDTQYF
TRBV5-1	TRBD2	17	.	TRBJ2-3	TGCGCCAGCACCCGGCCTAGCGGGGCCGGCGGCACAGATACGCAGTATTTT	CASTRPSGAGGTDTQYF
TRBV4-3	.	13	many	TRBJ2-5	TGCGCCAGCAGTCTGACGGACCAAGAGACCCAGTACTTC	CASSLTDQETQYF
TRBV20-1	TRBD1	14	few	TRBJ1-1	TGCAGTGCTAGAGCAGGGACAGTGAACACTGAAGCTTTCTTT	CSARAGTVNTEAFF
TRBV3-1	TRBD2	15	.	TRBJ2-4	TGTGCCAGCAGCCAAGATCTAGGACTAGCGGACATTCAGTACTTC	CASSQDLGLADIQYF